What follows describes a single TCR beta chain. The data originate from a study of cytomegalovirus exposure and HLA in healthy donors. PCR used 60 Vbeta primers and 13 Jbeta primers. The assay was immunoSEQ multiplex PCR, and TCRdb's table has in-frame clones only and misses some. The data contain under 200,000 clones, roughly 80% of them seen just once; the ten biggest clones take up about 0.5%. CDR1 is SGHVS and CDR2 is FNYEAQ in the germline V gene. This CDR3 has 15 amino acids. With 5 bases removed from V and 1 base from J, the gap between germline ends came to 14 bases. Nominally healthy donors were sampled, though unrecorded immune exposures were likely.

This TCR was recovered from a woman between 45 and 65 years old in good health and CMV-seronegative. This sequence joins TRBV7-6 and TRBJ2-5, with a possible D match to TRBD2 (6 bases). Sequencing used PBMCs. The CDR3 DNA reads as TGTGCCAGCAGCAACACAGGACTACCCCAAGAGACCCAGTACTTC. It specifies CASSNTGLPQETQYF.